These T cell receptor beta chains were read from a single sample in a study of beta chain features in type 1 diabetes. The method was immunoSEQ multiplex PCR; TCRdb's version includes in-frame clones alone and lacks a portion of them. Among roughly 40,000 clones listed, around 64% were seen once. The sequencing input was Tregs from blood. The receptors originated from a woman in her 30s in good health. CDR3s include the opening cysteine and the closing phenylalanine or tryptophan. The D gene is left open where the match is weak. Some rows have no size entry. The others give once, few or many, or a class for an expanded clone.

cdr3_length	v_call	d_call	clone_size	j_call	cdr3_aa	cdr3_nt
15	TRBV4-2	TRBD2	NA	TRBJ2-1	CASSQQLAEVDEQFF	TGTGCCAGCAGCCAACAACTAGCGGAGGTGGATGAGCAGTTCTTC
16	TRBV7-2	TRBD1	NA	TRBJ2-1	CASSFPTGGMDNEQFF	TGTGCCAGCAGCTTCCCGACAGGGGGGATGGACAATGAGCAGTTCTTC
15	TRBV7-2	NA	once	TRBJ2-7	CASSLGGTASYEQYF	TGTGCCAGCAGCTTAGGCGGTACCGCATCCTACGAGCAGTACTTC
14	TRBV5-6	NA	NA	TRBJ2-4	CASSRGEAKNIQYF	TGTGCCAGCAGCCGAGGCGAGGCCAAAAACATTCAGTACTTC
15	TRBV5-1	TRBD1	NA	TRBJ2-1	CASSPGQSSYNEQFF	TGCGCCAGCAGCCCGGGACAGTCATCCTACAATGAGCAGTTCTTC
15	TRBV28	TRBD1	NA	TRBJ2-1	CASSFGGTGYNEQFF	TGTGCCAGCAGTTTTGGTGGGACAGGCTACAATGAGCAGTTCTTC
14	TRBV19	NA	few	TRBJ2-1	CASSIAGGQDEQFF	TGTGCCAGTAGTATAGCCGGAGGGCAAGATGAGCAGTTCTTC
12	TRBV29-1	TRBD1	NA	TRBJ1-5	CSVGDRNQPQHF	TGCAGCGTGGGGGACAGAAATCAGCCCCAGCATTTT
13	TRBV9	TRBD1	NA	TRBJ1-5	CASSGTGNQPQHF	TGTGCCAGCAGCGGGACAGGGAATCAGCCCCAGCATTTT
18	TRBV11-2	TRBD1	NA	TRBJ2-3	CASRHTVGQGQGEDTQYF	TGTGCCAGCAGGCATACCGTGGGGCAAGGGCAGGGGGAGGATACGCAGTATTTT
13	TRBV6-5	TRBD1	few	TRBJ1-5	CASSGTAVGPQHF	TGTGCCAGCAGTGGGACAGCGGTAGGACCCCAGCATTTT
17	TRBV28	TRBD1	NA	TRBJ2-1	CASSPRTTGRAINEQFF	TGTGCCAGCAGCCCAAGGACGACAGGGCGGGCGATTAATGAGCAGTTCTTC
14	TRBV19	NA	few	TRBJ1-5	CASSIVGQYQPQHF	TGTGCCAGTAGTATTGTAGGACAGTATCAGCCCCAGCATTTT
16	TRBV6-5	TRBD2	NA	TRBJ2-5	CASSYSTGGGQETQYF	TGTGCCAGCAGTTACTCAACGGGGGGGGGACAAGAGACCCAGTACTTC
14	TRBV7-6	TRBD1	few	TRBJ1-1	CASSSTGANTEAFF	TGTGCCAGCAGCTCGACAGGGGCGAACACTGAAGCTTTCTTT
15	TRBV6-1	NA	few	TRBJ2-1	CASRTSYSSYNEQFF	TGTGCCAGCAGAACTAGCTACAGCTCCTACAATGAGCAGTTCTTC
14	TRBV7-9	TRBD1	NA	TRBJ1-5	CASSRGQGVQPQHF	TGTGCCAGCAGCCGGGGACAGGGGGTCCAGCCCCAGCATTTT
16	TRBV6-5	TRBD1	NA	TRBJ1-2	CASSYSTGTANYGYTF	TGTGCCAGCAGTTACTCAACCGGGACAGCTAACTATGGCTACACCTTC
15	TRBV19	TRBD2	NA	TRBJ2-7	CASSIDRGRTYEQYF	TGTGCCAGTAGTATAGATCGCGGGAGAACCTACGAGCAGTACTTC
16	TRBV7-3	TRBD2	NA	TRBJ2-2	CASSALASNDVGELFF	TGTGCCAGCAGTGCACTAGCGTCGAACGACGTCGGGGAGCTGTTTTTT
16	TRBV13	TRBD1	NA	TRBJ2-7	CASSPASGTGYDEQYF	TGTGCCAGCAGCCCGGCCTCCGGGACAGGGTATGACGAGCAGTACTTC
15	TRBV23-1	NA	NA	TRBJ1-4	CASSQSALGGGKLFF	TGCGCCAGCAGTCAATCCGCCCTGGGGGGAGGAAAACTGTTTTTT
15	TRBV9	TRBD1	NA	TRBJ1-3	CASSTTTGIGNTIYF	TGTGCCAGCAGCACGACGACAGGGATCGGAAACACCATATATTTT
14	TRBV25-1	NA	NA	TRBJ1-2	CASSVTSHLTGYTF	TGTGCCAGCAGTGTAACGAGTCATCTCACCGGCTACACCTTC
12	TRBV30	TRBD1	NA	TRBJ2-1	CAWDRGYNEQFF	TGTGCCTGGGACAGGGGGTACAATGAGCAGTTCTTC
15	TRBV4-2	TRBD2	NA	TRBJ2-1	CASSLTSGRGDEQFF	TGTGCCAGCAGCTTAACTAGCGGGAGAGGGGATGAGCAGTTCTTC
13	TRBV29-1	NA	NA	TRBJ2-5	CSGRTGREETQYF	TGCAGCGGACGGACAGGGCGGGAGGAGACCCAGTACTTC
15	TRBV7-2	NA	few	TRBJ2-7	CASSLVYREGYEQYF	TGTGCCAGCAGCTTAGTTTACAGGGAAGGCTACGAGCAGTACTTC
15	TRBV4-3	NA	once	TRBJ2-1	CASSPRGGEADEQFF	TGCGCCAGCAGCCCTAGGGGGGGAGAGGCCGATGAGCAGTTCTTC
14	TRBV5-1	NA	NA	TRBJ2-5	CASSLLRVGETQYF	TGCGCCAGCAGCTTGTTGCGGGTAGGGGAGACCCAGTACTTC
15	TRBV7-2	NA	NA	TRBJ2-5	CASSLGLGEAWTQYF	TGTGCCAGCAGCTTGGGTCTAGGGGAGGCGTGGACCCAGTACTTC
13	TRBV5-4	NA	NA	TRBJ2-7	CASSRGRGSEQYF	TGTGCCAGCAGCCGCGGACGAGGGTCGGAGCAGTACTTC
13	TRBV30	NA	NA	TRBJ2-7	CAWSGTVANEQYF	TGTGCCTGGAGTGGGACAGTAGCCAACGAGCAGTACTTC
11	TRBV28	NA	NA	TRBJ2-1	CASSVLHEQFF	TGTGCCAGCAGTGTCCTCCATGAGCAGTTCTTC
13	TRBV7-9	NA	few	TRBJ2-1	CASRVPRTTEQFF	TGTGCCAGCAGAGTACCCCGGACTACTGAGCAGTTCTTC
13	TRBV19	NA	NA	TRBJ2-7	CASSSGDSLRRYF	TGTGCCAGTAGTAGCGGAGACAGCCTCCGGCGGTACTTC
14	TRBV30	NA	NA	TRBJ2-7	CAWSIRGSSYEQYF	TGTGCCTGGAGTATAAGGGGGAGCTCCTACGAGCAGTACTTC
18	TRBV7-2	NA	medium-sized	TRBJ2-7	CASNKPKAGGLSSYEQYF	TGTGCCAGCAACAAACCAAAGGCTGGAGGGCTCTCTTCCTACGAGCAGTACTTC
17	TRBV27	TRBD2	NA	TRBJ2-3	CASSFLGASGGEKSQYF	TGTGCCAGCAGTTTCCTCGGGGCTAGCGGGGGGGAGAAATCGCAGTATTTT
13	TRBV7-8	NA	few	TRBJ2-7	CASSGGTAYEQYF	TGTGCCAGCAGCGGAGGGACAGCCTACGAGCAGTACTTC
16	TRBV27	NA	NA	TRBJ2-2	CASSFRVREGAGELFF	TGTGCCAGCAGTTTTAGAGTCAGGGAGGGGGCCGGGGAGCTGTTTTTT
14	TRBV5-1	TRBD2	NA	TRBJ2-1	CASRTSVGYNEQFF	TGCGCCAGCAGGACTAGCGTCGGATACAATGAGCAGTTCTTC
11	TRBV28	NA	NA	TRBJ2-7	CASSGYYEQYF	TGTGCCAGCAGTGGGTACTACGAGCAGTACTTC
18	TRBV18	TRBD2	NA	TRBJ2-1	CASSTTGTSGSSYNEQFF	TGTGCCAGCTCCACCACTGGGACTAGCGGGAGCTCCTACAATGAGCAGTTCTTC
16	TRBV7-2	NA	NA	TRBJ2-7	CASSLLATGSDYEQYF	TGTGCCAGCAGCTTATTAGCGACAGGATCTGACTACGAGCAGTACTTC
16	TRBV4-1	TRBD1	NA	TRBJ1-5	CASSARDRGSNQPQHF	TGCGCCAGCAGCGCCCGGGACAGGGGAAGCAATCAGCCCCAGCATTTT
17	TRBV9	NA	NA	TRBJ2-3	CASSVAITGLNTDTQYF	TGTGCCAGCAGCGTAGCTATAACAGGGCTTAACACAGATACGCAGTATTTT
13	TRBV19	NA	NA	TRBJ2-5	CASSIQTEETQYF	TGTGCCAGTAGTATTCAGACAGAAGAGACCCAGTACTTC
16	TRBV5-8	NA	NA	TRBJ1-1	CASSLRTALRGTEAFF	TGTGCCAGCAGCTTGAGGACAGCGCTGAGGGGCACTGAAGCTTTCTTT
13	TRBV7-3	TRBD1	NA	TRBJ2-5	CASSPGTEETQYF	TGTGCCAGCAGCCCCGGGACAGAAGAGACCCAGTACTTC
17	TRBV18	TRBD2	NA	TRBJ2-1	CASSPGVAGVYYNEQFF	TGTGCCAGCTCACCCGGAGTAGCGGGAGTGTATTACAATGAGCAGTTCTTC
13	TRBV7-2	NA	NA	TRBJ2-1	CASSLTVYNEQFF	TGTGCCAGCAGCTTAACTGTCTACAATGAGCAGTTCTTC
14	TRBV6-1	TRBD2	NA	TRBJ2-5	CASSASGLATLFYF	TGTGCCAGCAGTGCCTCGGGACTAGCGACCCTCTTTTACTTC
17	TRBV27	TRBD2	NA	TRBJ2-1	CASSLALTSRVYNEQFF	TGTGCCAGCAGCCTGGCTCTGACTAGCAGGGTTTACAATGAGCAGTTCTTC
15	TRBV7-2	TRBD2	few	TRBJ2-5	CASSLGGGGRVTQYF	TGTGCCAGCAGCTTAGGCGGGGGAGGGCGGGTGACCCAGTACTTC